This T cell receptor beta chain was retrieved from a study of patients and donors after allogeneic stem cell transplantation. Via MiXCR, TCRdb re-called the RT-PCR reads, giving one row per CDR3 protein. The sample includes approximately 7,600 distinct CDR3 sequences, roughly 11% of them seen just once. The V gene end was trimmed by 6 bases and the J gene end by 6 bases; junction bases not matched to a gene: 11. Germline CDR1 reads SNHLY; CDR2 reads FYNNEI. This CDR3 region has 15 residues. This clonotype was observed many times. Material for sequencing was blood, either unsorted or a sorted T cell fraction (not recorded which). The chain links TRBV2 to TRBJ2-7; the match to TRBD2 covers 10 bases. The TCR was taken from a human donor who was either an allogeneic HSCT recipient or a stem cell or donor lymphocyte infusion donor (not recorded which). It is not recorded whose cells these are; they may come from a transplant donor. Written as DNA, the CDR3 is TGTGCCAGCAGCGAGTCGTTTAGCGGGGGGAGCGAGCAGTACTTC. Translated, it gives CASSESFSGGSEQYF.